This T cell receptor (beta chain) was recorded in a study of blood T cell repertoires in COVID-19. The overall study: Whether acute or convalescent, the COVID-19 samples came from the United States, Italy and Spain.

Participants spanned ages about 18 to 100 years and resided in 20 to 30 US areas. Donors were grouped by their self-reported clinical history. Original handling: Reference gene primer amplification in the assay estimated nucleated cell counts. Profiling relied on immunoSEQ multiplex PCR, and the TCRdb table lists in-frame clones only, not all of them. V, J and clone size are those of that table, while D and trimming were read from the DNA. The data hold about 170,000 clones, with roughly 90% observed a single time. J lost 5 bases, V lost 0 bases, and 7 bases had no gene match. Germline CDR1 is SGDLS and CDR2 is YYNGEE. CDR3 size: 16 residues.

The TCR comes from a human donor with acute COVID-19. The donor label of this sample is uncertain. Sequencing input: PBMCs or T cells enriched from blood (not recorded which). The gene calls are TRBV9 and TRBJ2-3; 9 bases fit TRBD2. The CDR3 DNA follows: TGTGCCAGCAGCGTAGCTGGGCGGGGGGGCCTAGATACGCAGTATTTT. Translating gives CASSVAGRGGLDTQYF.